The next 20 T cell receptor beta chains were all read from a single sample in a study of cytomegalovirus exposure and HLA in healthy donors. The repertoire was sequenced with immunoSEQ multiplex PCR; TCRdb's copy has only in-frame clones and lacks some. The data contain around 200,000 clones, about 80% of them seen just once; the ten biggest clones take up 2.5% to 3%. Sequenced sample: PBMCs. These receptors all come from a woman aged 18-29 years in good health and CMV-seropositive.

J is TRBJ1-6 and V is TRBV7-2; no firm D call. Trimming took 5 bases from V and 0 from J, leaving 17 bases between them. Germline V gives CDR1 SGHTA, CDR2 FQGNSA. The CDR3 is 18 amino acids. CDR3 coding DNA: TGTGCCAGCAGCGGATCGGGAGGTCGGGACTCCTATAATTCACCCCTCCACTTT. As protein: CASSGSGGRDSYNSPLHF.

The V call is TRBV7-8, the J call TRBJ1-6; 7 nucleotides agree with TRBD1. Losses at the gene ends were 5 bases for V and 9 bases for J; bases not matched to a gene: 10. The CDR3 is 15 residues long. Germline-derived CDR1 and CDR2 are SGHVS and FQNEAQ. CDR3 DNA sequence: TGTGCCAGCAGCCCGGGGAATAGGGGGCTTTCACCCCTCCACTTT. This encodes CASSPGNRGLSPLHF.

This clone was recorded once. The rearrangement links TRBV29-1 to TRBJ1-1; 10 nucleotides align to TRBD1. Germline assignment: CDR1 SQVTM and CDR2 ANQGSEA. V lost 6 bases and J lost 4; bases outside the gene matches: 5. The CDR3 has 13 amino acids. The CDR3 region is CSVDRGPGTEAFF. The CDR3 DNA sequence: TGCAGCGTCGACAGGGGGCCGGGCACTGAAGCTTTCTTT. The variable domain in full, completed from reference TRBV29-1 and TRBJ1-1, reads SAVISQKPSRDICQRGTSLTIQCQVDSQVTMMFWYRQQPGQSLTLIATANQGSEATYESGFVIDKFPISRPNLTFSTLTVSNMSPEDSSIYLCSVDRGPGTEAFFGQGTRLTVV.

CDR3 sequence: CASRSTGSNTEAFF. The DNA of the CDR3 is TGTGCCAGCAGAAGTACAGGGTCGAACACTGAAGCTTTCTTT. The J gene is TRBJ1-1, the V gene TRBV6-1; maybe TRBD1 (6 bases). Germline assignment: CDR1 MNHNS and CDR2 SASEGT. The CDR3 spans 14 residues. The V end was cut by 6 bases, the J end by 1 base, with 12 bases between.

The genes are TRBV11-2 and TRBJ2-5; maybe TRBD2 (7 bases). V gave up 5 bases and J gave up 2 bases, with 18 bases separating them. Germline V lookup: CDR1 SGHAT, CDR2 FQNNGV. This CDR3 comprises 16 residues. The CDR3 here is CASSPQGGFGQETQYF. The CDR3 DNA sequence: TGTGCCAGCAGCCCACAGGGAGGGTTTGGACAAGAGACCCAGTACTTC.

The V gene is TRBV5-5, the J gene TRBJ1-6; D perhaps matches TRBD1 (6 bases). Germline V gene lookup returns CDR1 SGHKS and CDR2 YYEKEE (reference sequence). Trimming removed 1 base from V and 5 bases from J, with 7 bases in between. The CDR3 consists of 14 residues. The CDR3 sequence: CASSLYRDNSPLHF. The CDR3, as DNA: TGTGCCAGCAGCTTGTACAGGGATAATTCACCCCTCCACTTT.

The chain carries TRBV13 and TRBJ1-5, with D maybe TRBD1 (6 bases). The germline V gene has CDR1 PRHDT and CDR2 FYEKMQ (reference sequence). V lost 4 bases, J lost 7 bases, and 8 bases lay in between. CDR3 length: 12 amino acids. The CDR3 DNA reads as TGTGCCAGCAGCTCAAGGGGGCAGCCCCAGCATTTT. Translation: CASSSRGQPQHF.

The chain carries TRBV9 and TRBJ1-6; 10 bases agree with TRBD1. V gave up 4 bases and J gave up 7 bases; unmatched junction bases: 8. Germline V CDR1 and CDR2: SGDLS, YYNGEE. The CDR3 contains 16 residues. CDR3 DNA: TGTGCCAGCAGCCCGAGACAGGGGGCGAGCAATTCACCCCTCCACTTT. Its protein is CASSPRQGASNSPLHF.

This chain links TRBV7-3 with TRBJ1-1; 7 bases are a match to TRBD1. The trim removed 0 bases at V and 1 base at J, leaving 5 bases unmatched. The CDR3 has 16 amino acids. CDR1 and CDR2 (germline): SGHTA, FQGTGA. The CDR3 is CASSLTGGVGNTEAFF. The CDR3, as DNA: TGTGCCAGCAGCTTAACAGGGGGCGTGGGGAACACTGAAGCTTTCTTT.

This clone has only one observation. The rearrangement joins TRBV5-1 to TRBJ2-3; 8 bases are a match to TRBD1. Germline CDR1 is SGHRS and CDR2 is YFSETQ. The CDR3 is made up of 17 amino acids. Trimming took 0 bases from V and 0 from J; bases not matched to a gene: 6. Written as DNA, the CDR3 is TGCGCCAGCAGCTTGGATGGGACAGGAACTAGCACAGATACGCAGTATTTT. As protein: CASSLDGTGTSTDTQYF.

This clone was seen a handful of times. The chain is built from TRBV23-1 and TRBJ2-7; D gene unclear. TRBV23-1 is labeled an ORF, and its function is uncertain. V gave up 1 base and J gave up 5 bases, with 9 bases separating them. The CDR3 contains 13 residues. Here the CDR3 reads CASSQFAGDEQYF. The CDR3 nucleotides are TGCGCCAGCAGTCAATTTGCAGGTGACGAGCAGTACTTC.

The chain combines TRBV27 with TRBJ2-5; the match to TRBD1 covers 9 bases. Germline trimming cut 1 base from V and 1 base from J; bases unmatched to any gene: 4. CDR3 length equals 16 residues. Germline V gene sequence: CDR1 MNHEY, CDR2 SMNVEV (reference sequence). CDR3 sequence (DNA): TGTGCCAGCAGTTTATTCATGGGACAGGGCCAAGAGACCCAGTACTTC. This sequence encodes CASSLFMGQGQETQYF.

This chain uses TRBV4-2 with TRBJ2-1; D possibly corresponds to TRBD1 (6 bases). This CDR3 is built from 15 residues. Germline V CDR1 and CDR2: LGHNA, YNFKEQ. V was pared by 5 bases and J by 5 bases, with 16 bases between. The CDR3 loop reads CASSINWGRHNEQFF. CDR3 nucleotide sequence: TGTGCCAGCAGCATTAACTGGGGGCGACACAATGAGCAGTTCTTC.

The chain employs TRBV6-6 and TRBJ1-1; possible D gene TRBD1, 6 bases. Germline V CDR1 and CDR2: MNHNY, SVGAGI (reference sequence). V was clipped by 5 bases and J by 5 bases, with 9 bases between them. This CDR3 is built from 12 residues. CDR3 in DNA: TGTGCCAGCAGTAGCCAGGGGACTGAAGCTTTCTTT. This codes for CASSSQGTEAFF.

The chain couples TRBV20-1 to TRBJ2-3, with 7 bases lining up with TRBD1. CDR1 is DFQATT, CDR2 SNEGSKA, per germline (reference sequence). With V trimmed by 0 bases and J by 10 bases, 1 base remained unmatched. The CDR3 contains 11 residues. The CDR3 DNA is TGCAGTGCTAGAGATCAGGGGGCGCAGTATTTT. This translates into CSARDQGAQYF.

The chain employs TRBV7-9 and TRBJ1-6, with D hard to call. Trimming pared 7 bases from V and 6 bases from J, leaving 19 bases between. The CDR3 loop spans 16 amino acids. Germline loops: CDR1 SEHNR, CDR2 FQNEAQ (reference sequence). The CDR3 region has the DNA TGTGCCAGCAATGAGGAGGCGGGGAACCCTAATTCACCCCTCCACTTT. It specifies CASNEEAGNPNSPLHF.

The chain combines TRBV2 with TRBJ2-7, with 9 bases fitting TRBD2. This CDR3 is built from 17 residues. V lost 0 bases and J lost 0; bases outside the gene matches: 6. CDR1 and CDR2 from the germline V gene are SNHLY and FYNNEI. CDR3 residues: CASSEASSGVSSYEQYF. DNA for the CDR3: TGTGCCAGCAGTGAAGCCTCTAGCGGGGTAAGCTCCTACGAGCAGTACTTC. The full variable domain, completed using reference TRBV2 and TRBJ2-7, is EPEVTQTPSHQVTQMGQEVILRCVPISNHLYFYWYRQILGQKVEFLVSFYNNEISEKSEIFDDQFSVERPDGSNFTLKIRSTKLEDSAMYFCASSEASSGVSSYEQYFGPGTRLTVT.

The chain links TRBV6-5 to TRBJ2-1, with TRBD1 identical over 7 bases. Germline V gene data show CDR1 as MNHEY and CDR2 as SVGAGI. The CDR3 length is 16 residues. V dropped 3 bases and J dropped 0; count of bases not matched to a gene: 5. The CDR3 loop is CASSYEGASSYNEQFF. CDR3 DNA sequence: TGTGCCAGCAGTTATGAGGGGGCTAGCTCCTACAATGAGCAGTTCTTC.

The CDR3 sequence is CASSPGIDGYTF. The CDR3 coding sequence is TGTGCCAGCAGCCCAGGGATCGATGGCTACACCTTC. The chain employs TRBV7-8 and TRBJ1-2; perhaps TRBD1 as D (5 bases). Germline V CDR1 and CDR2: SGHVS, FQNEAQ. The CDR3 runs to 12 residues. The V end lost 5 bases, the J end lost 6 bases, and 10 bases lay between the germline ends.

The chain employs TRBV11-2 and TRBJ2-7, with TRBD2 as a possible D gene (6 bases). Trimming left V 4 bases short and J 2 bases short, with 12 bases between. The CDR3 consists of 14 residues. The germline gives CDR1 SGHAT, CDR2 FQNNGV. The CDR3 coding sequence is TGTGCCAGCAGCTCGCCCGGGGGTCCCTACGAGCAGTACTTC. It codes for CASSSPGGPYEQYF.